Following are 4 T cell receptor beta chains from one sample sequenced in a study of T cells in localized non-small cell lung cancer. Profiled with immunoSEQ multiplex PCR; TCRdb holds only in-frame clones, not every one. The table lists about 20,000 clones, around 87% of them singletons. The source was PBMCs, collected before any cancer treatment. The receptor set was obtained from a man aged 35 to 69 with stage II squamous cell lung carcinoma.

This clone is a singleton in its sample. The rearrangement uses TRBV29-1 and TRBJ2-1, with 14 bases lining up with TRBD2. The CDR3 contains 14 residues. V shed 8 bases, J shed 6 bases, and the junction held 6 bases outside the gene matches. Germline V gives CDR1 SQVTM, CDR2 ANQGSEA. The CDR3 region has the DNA TGCAGCCTTGGACTAGCGGGGGGCCCCAATGAGCAGTTCTTC. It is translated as CSLGLAGGPNEQFF.

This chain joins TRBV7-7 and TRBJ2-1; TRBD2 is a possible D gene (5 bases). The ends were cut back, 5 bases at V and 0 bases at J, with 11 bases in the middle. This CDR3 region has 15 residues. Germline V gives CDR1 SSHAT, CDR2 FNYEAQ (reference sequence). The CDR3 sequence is CASSQQRSSYNEQFF. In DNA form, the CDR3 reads TGTGCCAGCAGCCAGCAGCGGAGCTCCTACAATGAGCAGTTCTTC.

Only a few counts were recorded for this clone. Written as DNA, the CDR3 is TGTGCCAGCAGCGTAAGAGGGGGGGCAAGAGAGACCCAGTACTTC. This gives the protein CASSVRGGARETQYF. This sequence joins TRBV7-3 and TRBJ2-5; perhaps TRBD2 as D (7 bases). V shed 5 bases and J shed 4 bases, with 17 bases lying between them. From germline, CDR1 is SGHTA and CDR2 FQGTGA. The CDR3 extends over 15 amino acids.

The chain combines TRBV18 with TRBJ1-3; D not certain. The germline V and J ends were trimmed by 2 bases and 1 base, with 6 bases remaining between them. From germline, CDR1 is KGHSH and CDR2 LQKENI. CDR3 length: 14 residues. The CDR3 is CASSPGDSGNTIYF. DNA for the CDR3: TGTGCCAGCTCACCAGGGGATTCTGGAAACACCATATATTTT. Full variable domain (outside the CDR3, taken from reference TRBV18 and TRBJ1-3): NAGVMQNPRHLVRRRGQEARLRCSPMKGHSHVYWYRQLPEEGLKFMVYLQKENIIDESGMPKERFSAEFPKEGPSILRIQQVVRGDSAAYFCASSPGDSGNTIYFGEGSWLTVV.